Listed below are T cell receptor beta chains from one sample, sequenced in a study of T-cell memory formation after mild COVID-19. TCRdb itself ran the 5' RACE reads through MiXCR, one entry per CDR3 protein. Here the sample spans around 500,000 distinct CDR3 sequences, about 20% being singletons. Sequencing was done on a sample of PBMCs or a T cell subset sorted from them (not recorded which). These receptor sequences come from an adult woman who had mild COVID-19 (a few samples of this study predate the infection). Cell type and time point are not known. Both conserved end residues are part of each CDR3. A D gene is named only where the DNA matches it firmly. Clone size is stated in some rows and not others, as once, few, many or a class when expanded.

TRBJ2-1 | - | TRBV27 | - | TGTGCCAGCCAGTTTGTGGGGGGCTCCTACAATGAGCAGTTCTTC | CASQFVGGSYNEQFF
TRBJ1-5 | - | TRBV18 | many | TGTGCCAGCTCACCAGCCGGTCCCGCGGGATTTGTGCCCCAGCATTTT | CASSPAGPAGFVPQHF
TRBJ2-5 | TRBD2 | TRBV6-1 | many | TGTGCCAGCAGTTCCCGGGAGGGCGGGGGCCAAGAGACCCAGTACTTC | CASSSREGGGQETQYF
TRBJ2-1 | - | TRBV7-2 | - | TGTGCCAGCAGCTTAGATCCCTGGTCAGGAGGCTACAATGAGCAGTTCTTC | CASSLDPWSGGYNEQFF
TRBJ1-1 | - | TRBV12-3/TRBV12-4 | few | TGTGCCAGCAGCCCCGTCTCATGGAGGCCGAACACTGAAGCTTTCTTT | CASSPVSWRPNTEAFF
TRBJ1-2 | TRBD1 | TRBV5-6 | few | TGTGCCAGCAGCAGACGGAGACAGGGGGGCTACACCTTC | CASSRRRQGGYTF
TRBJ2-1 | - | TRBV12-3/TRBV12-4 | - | TGTGCCAGCCGGACCGACCCAGGTTTATACAATGAGCAGTTCTTC | CASRTDPGLYNEQFF
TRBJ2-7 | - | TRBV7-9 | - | TGTGCCAGCAGCTTAGCTCTGTGGCAGAACTACGAGCAGTACTTC | CASSLALWQNYEQYF
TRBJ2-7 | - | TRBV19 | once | TGTGCCAGTAGTATAGGAGAGGGCCAGTACGAGCAGTACTTC | CASSIGEGQYEQYF
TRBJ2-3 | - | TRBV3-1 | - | TGTGCCAGCAGCCTCGCCTCAACGCAGTATTTT | CASSLASTQYF
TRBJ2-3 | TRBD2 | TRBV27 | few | TGTGCCAGCAGTTTAAACGAACTAGCGGGGCCAGATACGCAGTATTTT | CASSLNELAGPDTQYF
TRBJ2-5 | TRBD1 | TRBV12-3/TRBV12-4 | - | TGTGCCAGCAGTCCTACTCCGACAGGGTTGGAGACCCAGTACTTC | CASSPTPTGLETQYF
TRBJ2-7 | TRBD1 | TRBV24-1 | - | TGTGCCACCAGTGATGACAGGGAGCCTCGGGAGCAGTACTTC | CATSDDREPREQYF
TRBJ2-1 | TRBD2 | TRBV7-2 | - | TGTGCCAGCAGCTTATATAGCGGGAGGATCACCAATGAGCAGTTCTTC | CASSLYSGRITNEQFF
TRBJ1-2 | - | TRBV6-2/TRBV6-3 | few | TGTGCCAGCAGTTACGCTGCGGCAGGGTCCTTCTTGTGCACCTTC | CASSYAAAGSFLCTF
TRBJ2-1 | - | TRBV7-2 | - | TGTGCCAGCACCCCCCCAGGGACTCGAGCGGGTAATGAGCAGTTCTTC | CASTPPGTRAGNEQFF
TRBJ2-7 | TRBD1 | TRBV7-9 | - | TGTGCCAGCGGCGACAGGGGAAGGACCTACGAGCAGTACTTC | CASGDRGRTYEQYF
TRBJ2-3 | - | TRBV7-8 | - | TGTGCCAGCAGCTTATTCGGGGGGCGAGCAGATACGCAGTATTTT | CASSLFGGRADTQYF
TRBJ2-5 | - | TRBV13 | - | TGTGCCAGCAGCTTAATGCGGGGACAAGAGACCCAGTACTTC | CASSLMRGQETQYF
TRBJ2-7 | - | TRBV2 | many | TGTGCCAGCACACAGGGCTACGAGCAGTACTTC | CASTQGYEQYF
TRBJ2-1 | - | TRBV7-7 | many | TGTGCTAGCAGCTTAGGGCGCCTAGCGAAATACAATGAGCAGTTCTTC | CASSLGRLAKYNEQFF
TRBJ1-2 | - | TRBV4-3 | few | TGCGCCAGCAGCCAAGAGCCAGGGAACTATGGCTACACCTTC | CASSQEPGNYGYTF
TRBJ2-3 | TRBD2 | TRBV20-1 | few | TGCAGTGCTAGAAGGCAGCGGGGGGATCCTACTAGCACAGATACGCAGTATTTT | CSARRQRGDPTSTDTQYF
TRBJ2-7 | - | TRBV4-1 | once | TGCGCCAGCAGCCAAGAAAGGAGGGGGCTGGTAGAGCAGTACTTC | CASSQERRGLVEQYF
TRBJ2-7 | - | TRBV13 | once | TGTGCCAGCAGCTTAATTCAGGGCCTCGAGCAGTACTTC | CASSLIQGLEQYF
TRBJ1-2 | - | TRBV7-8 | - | TGTGCCAGCAGCTGGGATGACATCCTCAAAGGGGACTACTATGGCTACACCTTC | CASSWDDILKGDYYGYTF
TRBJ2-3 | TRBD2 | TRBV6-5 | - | TGTGCCAGCAGACAAAGCGGGGCCTACACAGATACGCAGTATTTT | CASRQSGAYTDTQYF
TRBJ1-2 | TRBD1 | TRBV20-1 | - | TGCAGTGCCCCACCGGGACAGGGGGCATTGGGCTACACCTTC | CSAPPGQGALGYTF
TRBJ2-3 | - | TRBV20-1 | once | TGCAGTGCTAGAGCTCCGCCTGGCGCCTACACAGATACGCAGTATTTT | CSARAPPGAYTDTQYF
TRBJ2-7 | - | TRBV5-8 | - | TGTGCCAGCACTTGGTCGTGGCGAGGCGAGCAGTACTTC | CASTWSWRGEQYF
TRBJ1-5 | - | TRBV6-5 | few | TGTGCCAGCAGTTCCCTAGGGGCCGGCAATCAGCCCCAGCATTTT | CASSSLGAGNQPQHF